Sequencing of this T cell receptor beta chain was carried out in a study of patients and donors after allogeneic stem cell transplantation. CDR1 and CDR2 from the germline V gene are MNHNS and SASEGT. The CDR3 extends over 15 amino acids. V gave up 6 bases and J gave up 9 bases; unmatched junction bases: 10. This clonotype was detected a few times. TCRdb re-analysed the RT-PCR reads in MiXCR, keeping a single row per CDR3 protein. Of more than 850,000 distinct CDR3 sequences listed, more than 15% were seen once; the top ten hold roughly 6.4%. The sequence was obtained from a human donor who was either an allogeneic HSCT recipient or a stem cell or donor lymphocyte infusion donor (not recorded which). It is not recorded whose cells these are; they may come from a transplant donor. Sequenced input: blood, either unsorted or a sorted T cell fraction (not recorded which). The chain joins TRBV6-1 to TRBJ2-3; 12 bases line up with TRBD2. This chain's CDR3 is CASSRLAGEKGTQYF. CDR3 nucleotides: TGTGCCAGCAGCCGACTAGCGGGAGAGAAGGGGACGCAGTATTTT.